The source of this TCR beta chain is a study of blood T cell repertoires in COVID-19. Looking at the study overall: Specimens from acute and convalescent COVID-19 originated in the United States, Italy and Spain.

This clone was detected once. Method: immunoSEQ multiplex PCR; TCRdb's copy keeps in-frame clones and lacks some. This table has approximately 57,000 clones, roughly four fifths appearing once. V was clipped by 3 bases and J by 9 bases; unmatched bases: 8. In germline, CDR1 is LGHDT, CDR2 YNNKEL (reference sequence). The CDR3 is 14 residues long. Sequencing was performed on peripheral blood. The source is a woman older than 75 with acute or convalescent COVID-19. This chain connects TRBV3-1 (or the pseudogene TRBV3-2) to TRBJ2-1; 7 nucleotides align to TRBD2. Here the CDR3 DNA reads TGTGCCAGCAGCCAGCTAGCGGCTACGAGTGAGCAGTTCTTC. Its translation: CASSQLAATSEQFF.